This T cell receptor beta chain was found in a study of cytomegalovirus exposure and HLA in healthy donors. Across the whole study: The 120 validation repertoires matched the approximately 670 first-cohort repertoires in platform, a later analysis reported.

A word on this clone: Its antigen is not identified.

The study's findings and limits: Reported results showed that the classifier diagnosed cytomegalovirus status with high specificity and sensitivity.

TCRdb's copy holds only in-frame clones and misses some; the assay was immunoSEQ multiplex PCR. The sample has under 150,000 clones; roughly 90% are singletons. The sequenced sample was PBMCs. The source is a woman aged 18-30 years in good health and CMV-seronegative.

Here the CDR3 reads CASSFPQGSTGELFF. The CDR3 nucleotides are TGTGCCAGCAGCTTCCCACAGGGGAGCACCGGGGAGCTGTTTTTT. The chain recombines TRBV13 with TRBJ2-2; TRBD1 matches at 7 bases. Germline assignment: CDR1 PRHDT and CDR2 FYEKMQ (reference sequence). The CDR3 is 15 amino acids. J gave up 4 bases and V 3 bases, and 5 bases lay outside the gene matches.